This T cell receptor beta chain was identified during a study of blood T cell repertoires in COVID-19. Overall study context: The cDNA or gDNA used as material had been derived from T cells, B-cell-depleted T cells, or PBMCs.

Measured with immunoSEQ multiplex PCR; TCRdb has only the in-frame clones, and not every one. The sample contains fewer than 200,000 clones, around 67% of which appear only once. The CDR3 runs to 13 residues. V was shortened by 4 bases and J by 6 bases, with 10 bases between the two germline ends. Germline-derived CDR1 and CDR2 are MNHEY and SMNVEV (reference sequence). Sample: peripheral blood. The chain combines TRBV27 with TRBJ1-5, with D unclear. The origin of this receptor is a woman over 75 with acute or convalescent COVID-19. The CDR3 spells CASSYVGVQPQHF. CDR3 coding DNA: TGTGCCAGCAGTTATGTGGGCGTTCAGCCCCAGCATTTT.